The clone carrying this T cell receptor (beta chain) was recorded at least ten times. Antigen unknown. TCR alpha and beta CDR3 regions were amplified from RNA using iRepertoire nested multiplex PCR. Tissue mRNA or PBMC total RNA, roughly 85-450 ng, went into one-step reverse transcription and amplification. TCRdb reprocessed the multiplex PCR reads via MiXCR and lists one record per CDR3 protein. Of roughly 200,000 distinct CDR3 sequences in the sample, approximately 40% are singletons; the top ten hold around 5%. These data originate in a study of glioma-infiltrating T cells. Findings and caveats of the study: Gliomas, especially low-grade, showed above-expected tissue-blood divergence; non-neoplastic patients showed below.

Sequencing was done on a sample of glioma tissue, nonneoplastic brain tissue, or PBMCs (not recorded which). This TCR was sampled from a human donor with low-grade glioma or glioblastoma, undergoing nonglioma brain surgery, or in good health (not recorded which).

CDR3 sequence reads: CSASSRQTNTGELFF. In DNA form, the CDR3 reads TGCAGTGCTTCCTCTCGACAGACGAACACCGGGGAGCTGTTTTTT. The chain has TRBV20-1 and TRBJ2-2; TRBD1 is a possible D gene (5 bases). With 5 bases removed from V and 0 bases from J, the gap between germline ends came to 13 bases. CDR3 length: 15 amino acids. CDR1 is DFQATT, CDR2 SNEGSKA, per germline (reference sequence).